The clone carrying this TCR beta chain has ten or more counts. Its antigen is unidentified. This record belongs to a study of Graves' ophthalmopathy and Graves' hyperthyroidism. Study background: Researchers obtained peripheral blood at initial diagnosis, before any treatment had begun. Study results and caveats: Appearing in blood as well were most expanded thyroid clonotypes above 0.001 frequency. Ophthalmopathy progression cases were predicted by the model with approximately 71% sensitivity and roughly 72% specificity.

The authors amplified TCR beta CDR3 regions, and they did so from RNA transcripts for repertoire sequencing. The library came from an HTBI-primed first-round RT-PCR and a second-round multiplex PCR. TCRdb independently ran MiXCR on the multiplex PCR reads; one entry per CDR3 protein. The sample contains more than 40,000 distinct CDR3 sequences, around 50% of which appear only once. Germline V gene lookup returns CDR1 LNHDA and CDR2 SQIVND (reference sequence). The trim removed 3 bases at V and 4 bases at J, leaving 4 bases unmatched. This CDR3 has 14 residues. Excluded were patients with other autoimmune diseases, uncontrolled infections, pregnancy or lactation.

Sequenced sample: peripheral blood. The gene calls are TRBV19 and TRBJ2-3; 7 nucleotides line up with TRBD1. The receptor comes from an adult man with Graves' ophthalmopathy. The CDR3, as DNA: TGTGCCAGTAGTATTCTGACAGGGTCAGATACGCAGTATTTT. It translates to CASSILTGSDTQYF.